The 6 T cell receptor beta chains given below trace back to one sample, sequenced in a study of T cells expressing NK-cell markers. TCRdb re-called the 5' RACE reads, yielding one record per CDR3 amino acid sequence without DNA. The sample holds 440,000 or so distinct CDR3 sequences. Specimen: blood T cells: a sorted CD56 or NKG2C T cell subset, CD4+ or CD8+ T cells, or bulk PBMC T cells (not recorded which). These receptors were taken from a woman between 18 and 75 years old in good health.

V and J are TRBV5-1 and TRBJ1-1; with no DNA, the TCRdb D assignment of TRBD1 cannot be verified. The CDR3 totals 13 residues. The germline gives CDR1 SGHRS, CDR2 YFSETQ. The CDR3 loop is CASSLGQGLSAFF.

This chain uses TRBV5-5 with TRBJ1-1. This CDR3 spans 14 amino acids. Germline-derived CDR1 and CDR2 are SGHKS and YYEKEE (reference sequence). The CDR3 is CASRGKREGTEAFF.

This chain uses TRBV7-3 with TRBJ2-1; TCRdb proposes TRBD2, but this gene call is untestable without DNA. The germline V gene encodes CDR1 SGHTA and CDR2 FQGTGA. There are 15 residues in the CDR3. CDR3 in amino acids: CASSQGLVPYNEQFF.

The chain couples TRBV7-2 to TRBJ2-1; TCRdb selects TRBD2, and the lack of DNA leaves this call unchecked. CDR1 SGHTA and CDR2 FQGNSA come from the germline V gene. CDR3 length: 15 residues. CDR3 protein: CASSDISGSGNEQFF.

The CDR3 reads CASSLQSSGNTIYF. The chain joins TRBV5-8 to TRBJ1-3. The CDR3 is made up of 14 amino acids. CDR1 and CDR2 from the germline V gene are SGHTS and YDEGEE.

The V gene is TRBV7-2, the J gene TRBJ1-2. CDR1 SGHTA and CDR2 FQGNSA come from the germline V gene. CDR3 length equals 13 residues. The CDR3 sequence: CASSPSREGGYTF.